The 30 T cell receptor beta chains below all came from one sample that was sequenced in a study of cytomegalovirus exposure and HLA in healthy donors. PCR primers comprised 60 Vbeta and 13 Jbeta primers. Method: immunoSEQ multiplex PCR; TCRdb's copy keeps in-frame clones and lacks some. The table includes approximately 180,000 clones, roughly 73% detected once. Sample: PBMCs. The receptors come from a woman in her 30s in good health and CMV-seronegative.

The rearrangement joins TRBV12-5 to TRBJ2-7; TRBD1 matches 10 bases. Trimming cost V 6 bases and J 4 bases; bases outside gene matches: 9. This CDR3 comprises 15 residues. Germline values: CDR1 LGHNT, CDR2 FRNRAP. The CDR3 DNA reads TGTGCTAGTGGCCAAGACAGGGGGCTGGGTTACGAGCAGTACTTC. Encoded protein: CASGQDRGLGYEQYF.

The CDR3 region has the DNA TGCGCCAGCAGCTGGGACAAATCGCACGAGCAGTACTTC. As protein: CASSWDKSHEQYF. The chain joins TRBV5-1 to TRBJ2-7; D is perhaps TRBD1 (6 bases). Germline values: CDR1 SGHRS, CDR2 YFSETQ. Trimming took off 3 bases at V and 5 bases at J, with 12 bases between the two ends. The CDR3 sequence is 13 residues long.

The chain employs TRBV18 and TRBJ1-3, with 8 bases that match TRBD1. Germline CDR1 and CDR2: KGHSH and LQKENI. Losses at the gene ends were 3 bases for V and 1 base for J; bases not matched to a gene: 11. This CDR3 has 18 amino acids. CDR3 protein: CASSPGLPQGASGNTIYF. CDR3 bases: TGTGCCAGCTCACCGGGTCTACCCCAGGGGGCATCTGGAAACACCATATATTTT.

The rearrangement joins TRBV5-1 to TRBJ2-7; weak D call: TRBD2 (6 bases). Looked up from germline, CDR1 is SGHRS and CDR2 is YFSETQ. The CDR3 covers 15 residues. V gave up 0 bases and J gave up 2 bases, with 12 bases separating them. CDR3 DNA: TGCGCCAGCAGCTTGGCCGCGGGACGGGCCTACGAGCAGTACTTC. Translation gives CASSLAAGRAYEQYF. The full variable domain, with the rest looked up from reference TRBV5-1 and TRBJ2-7, is KAGVTQTPRYLIKTRGQQVTLSCSPISGHRSVSWYQQTPGQGLQFLFEYFSETQRNKGNFPGRFSGRQFSNSRSEMNVSTLELGDSALYLCASSLAAGRAYEQYFGPGTRLTVT.

This clone has only one observation. The chain joins TRBV2 to TRBJ1-6; D unclear. CDR1 SNHLY and CDR2 FYNNEI come from the germline V gene. This CDR3 spans 15 amino acids. The ends were cut back, 8 bases at V and 11 bases at J, with 22 bases in the middle. The CDR3 nucleotides are TGTGCCAGCCAGATAGGCGGGAAGGCGGGGACACCCCTCCACTTT. Its protein is CASQIGGKAGTPLHF.

In its sample, this clone was seen a few times. The CDR3: CASGSGFVPYSNQPQHF. In DNA form, the CDR3 reads TGTGCCAGTGGGTCGGGGTTTGTTCCCTATAGCAATCAGCCCCAGCATTTT. The chain carries TRBV19 and TRBJ1-5; D unresolved. Germline V CDR1 and CDR2: LNHDA, SQIVND (reference sequence). The germline V and J ends were trimmed by 8 bases and 0 bases, with 20 bases remaining between them. This CDR3 has 17 residues.

The count of this clone is one. The V call is TRBV27, the J call TRBJ2-5, with 8 positions matching TRBD1. The CDR3 is 16 amino acids. Trimming at V came to 6 bases and at J to 1 base, leaving 10 bases not matched to a gene. Germline V gene data show CDR1 as MNHEY and CDR2 as SMNVEV (reference sequence). The chain's CDR3 is CASRAGQGWPQETQYF. The CDR3 DNA reads as TGTGCCAGCAGGGCCGGACAGGGATGGCCCCAAGAGACCCAGTACTTC.

V usage is TRBV7-3 and J usage is TRBJ1-1; D perhaps matches TRBD1 (6 bases). Trimming stripped 4 bases from V and 8 bases from J, with 8 bases between. This CDR3 has 11 residues. Germline CDR1 and CDR2: SGHTA and FQGTGA. The CDR3 loop reads CASSSGGEAFF. The CDR3 DNA reads TGTGCCAGCAGCTCGGGGGGCGAAGCTTTCTTT. The whole variable domain, remainder taken from reference TRBV7-3 and TRBJ1-1, is GAGVSQTPSNKVTEKGKYVELRCDPISGHTALYWYRQSLGQGPEFLIYFQGTGAADDSGLPNDRFFAVRPEGSVSTLKIQRTERGDSAVYLCASSSGGEAFFGQGTRLTVV.

The chain combines TRBV5-1 with TRBJ1-2; the match to TRBD1 covers 8 bases. The CDR3 has 16 amino acids. Germline trimming cut 0 bases from V and 2 bases from J; bases unmatched to any gene: 6. In germline, CDR1 is SGHRS, CDR2 YFSETQ. The CDR3 DNA sequence: TGCGCCAGCAGCTTGGGACAGGGGATGGCCAACTATGGCTACACCTTC. Translating gives CASSLGQGMANYGYTF.

The rearrangement uses TRBV10-2 and TRBJ1-2, with TRBD1 as a possible D gene (6 bases). There are 15 residues in the CDR3. Looked up from germline, CDR1 is WSHSY and CDR2 is SAAADI. Trimming took 4 bases from V and 2 from J, leaving 14 bases between them. CDR3 residues: CASSALTGKNYGYTF. CDR3 DNA sequence: TGCGCCAGCAGTGCCCTTACAGGGAAAAACTATGGCTACACCTTC.

The chain's CDR3 is CASSSGFYNEQFF. The CDR3 nucleotides read TGTGCCAGTAGTTCGGGGTTCTACAATGAGCAGTTCTTC. This chain uses TRBV19 with TRBJ2-1, with D possibly matching TRBD2 (5 bases). V lost 5 bases and J 3 bases, leaving 8 bases between the germline ends. In germline, CDR1 is LNHDA, CDR2 SQIVND (reference sequence). This CDR3 is 13 amino acids long.

The chain has TRBV19 and TRBJ1-1; TRBD1 might be the D (6 bases). Between the trimmed V and J ends, which lost 6 bases and 0 bases, there was a span of 11 bases. There are 14 residues in the CDR3. Germline values: CDR1 LNHDA, CDR2 SQIVND (reference sequence). In nucleotides, the CDR3 is TGTGCCAGTAGGATCGGACAGATGAACACTGAAGCTTTCTTT. This sequence encodes CASRIGQMNTEAFF.

The chain recombines TRBV4-1 with TRBJ1-2; the D gene is possibly TRBD1 (6 bases). V lost 8 bases and J lost 4, with 23 bases in between. Germline assignment: CDR1 MGHRA and CDR2 YSYEKL. The CDR3 length is 16 residues. The CDR3 protein is CASGRVNLGRGYGYTF. CDR3 coding DNA: TGCGCCAGCGGACGTGTCAATCTGGGCAGGGGCTATGGCTACACCTTC.

CDR3 protein: CATSSTGGSYEQYF. CDR3 sequence (DNA): TGTGCCACAAGCTCAACAGGGGGTTCCTACGAGCAGTACTTC. The rearrangement links TRBV27 to TRBJ2-7, with 8 bases identical to TRBD1. In germline, CDR1 is MNHEY, CDR2 SMNVEV (reference sequence). Trimming took 10 bases from V and 1 from J; bases not matched to a gene: 9. This CDR3 comprises 14 residues.

The chain uses TRBV11-2 and TRBJ2-5, with D unclear. Trimming took 0 bases from V and 6 from J, leaving 5 bases between them. The germline gives CDR1 SGHAT, CDR2 FQNNGV. The CDR3 covers 12 residues. The CDR3 spells CASSLDQKTQYF. The CDR3 DNA follows: TGTGCCAGCAGCTTAGATCAGAAGACCCAGTACTTC. The whole variable domain, remainder taken from reference TRBV11-2 and TRBJ2-5, is EAGVAQSPRYKIIEKRQSVAFWCNPISGHATLYWYQQILGQGPKLLIQFQNNGVVDDSQLPKDRFSAERLKGVDSTLKIQPAKLEDSAVYLCASSLDQKTQYFGPGTRLLVL.

The V call is TRBV30, the J call TRBJ2-5; tentative D call: TRBD1 (6 bases). The CDR3 contains 11 residues. Germline V gene data show CDR1 as GTSNPN and CDR2 as SVGIG (reference sequence). Trimming left V 4 bases short and J 11 bases short, with 14 bases between. The CDR3 region is CAWTTEGEQYF. DNA of the CDR3: TGTGCCTGGACCACCGAGGGGGAGCAGTACTTC.

This clone has just one count. The J gene is TRBJ2-2, the V gene TRBV12-2; TRBD2 was called by the table and not checked on the DNA. TRBV12-2 is noted as a pseudogene. There are 16 residues in the CDR3. The CDR3 bases are TGTGCAAGTCGCTCACTAGCGGGAGGCAGCACCGGGGAGCTGTTTTTT. It encodes CASRSLAGGSTGELFF.

The rearrangement links TRBV5-5 to TRBJ1-1; tentatively, D is TRBD1 (6 bases). This CDR3 region has 14 residues. Germline CDR1 and CDR2: SGHKS and YYEKEE (reference sequence). Between the trimmed V and J ends, which lost 2 bases and 8 bases, there was a span of 16 bases. DNA of the CDR3: TGTGCCAGCAGCTTAACCTTCGACAGGTCGGAAGCTTTCTTT. This translates into CASSLTFDRSEAFF.

The V call is TRBV5-1, the J call TRBJ2-7, with 7 bases lining up with TRBD2. The CDR3 is 13 amino acids. Germline V gene data show CDR1 as SGHRS and CDR2 as YFSETQ. J was trimmed by 4 bases and V by 3 bases; bases with no gene match: 4. This CDR3 reads CASSSSGGYEQYF. The CDR3 DNA follows: TGCGCCAGCAGCTCGTCGGGGGGATACGAGCAGTACTTC.

The chain combines TRBV27 with TRBJ1-6; D is undetermined. V was trimmed by 0 bases and J by 8 bases, leaving 20 bases between them. The CDR3 extends over 18 amino acids. Germline V lookup: CDR1 MNHEY, CDR2 SMNVEV (reference sequence). CDR3 loop: CASSLSNLTEVSDSPLHF. The CDR3 DNA reads as TGTGCCAGCAGTTTATCGAATCTTACGGAGGTAAGTGATTCACCCCTCCACTTT.

This rearrangement joins TRBV6-5 to TRBJ2-1; tentatively, D is TRBD2 (5 bases). V was clipped by 0 bases and J by 0 bases, with 9 bases between them. The CDR3 is 16 residues long. Germline V lookup: CDR1 MNHEY, CDR2 SVGAGI. In DNA, the CDR3 is TGTGCCAGCAGTTACTCCGGAGGCACCTCCTACAATGAGCAGTTCTTC. It specifies CASSYSGGTSYNEQFF.

The rearrangement joins TRBV10-3 to TRBJ2-5; perhaps TRBD1 as D (5 bases). Germline assignment: CDR1 ENHRY and CDR2 SYGVKD. Trimming removed 6 bases at V and 2 bases at J, with 13 bases between. This CDR3 has 14 residues. CDR3 sequence: CAIRGQAQQETQYF. The CDR3, as DNA: TGTGCCATCAGGGGGCAAGCGCAGCAAGAGACCCAGTACTTC.

This clone turned up a few times. The chain carries TRBV19 and TRBJ2-6, with 10 bases identical to TRBD1. Unmatched junction bases numbered 5, after V lost 3 bases and J lost 3 bases. Germline V gene lookup returns CDR1 LNHDA and CDR2 SQIVND (reference sequence). CDR3 length equals 17 residues. CDR3 amino acids: CASSITTGGGGANVLTF. In nucleotides, the CDR3 is TGTGCCAGTAGTATCACGACAGGGGGCGGTGGGGCCAACGTCCTGACTTTC.

This clone was counted between two and nine times. The chain links TRBV5-8 to TRBJ1-4, with D possibly matching TRBD1 (5 bases). The CDR3 length is 14 residues. V was cut by 2 bases and J by 7 bases, with 12 bases left in between. Per germline, CDR1 SGHTS and CDR2 YDEGEE. The CDR3 nucleotides are TGTGCCAGCAGCTTATGGGAAAGGGGTGAAAAACTGTTTTTT. This sequence encodes CASSLWERGEKLFF.

The J gene is TRBJ1-6, the V gene TRBV7-6; 9 bases match TRBD1. The CDR3 consists of 14 residues. Germline CDR1 is SGHVS and CDR2 is FNYEAQ. The junction had 5 bases not matched to a gene; V was cut back by 1 base and J by 13 bases. The CDR3 nucleotides read TGTGCCAGCAGCTTAGGTGGGACAGGGTCGCCCCTCCACTTT. Amino acids: CASSLGGTGSPLHF.

The V gene is TRBV10-3, the J gene TRBJ1-1; a weak D match, TRBD1 (5 bases). Germline V gene lookup returns CDR1 ENHRY and CDR2 SYGVKD. The V end was cut by 8 bases, the J end by 1 base, with 11 bases between. There are 13 residues in the CDR3. The CDR3, as DNA: TGTGCCATCTCCCGGGGGGGGAACACTGAAGCTTTCTTT. Its protein product is CAISRGGNTEAFF.

The genes are TRBV19 and TRBJ2-5; 9 bases are shared with TRBD2. The germline CDR1 and CDR2 sequences are LNHDA and SQIVND (reference sequence). This CDR3 has 18 amino acids. Trimming removed 4 bases from V and 5 bases from J; junction bases left unmatched: 17. CDR3: CASSTRLAATRERETQYF. For the CDR3, the DNA is TGTGCCAGTAGTACAAGACTAGCGGCCACCCGGGAGAGGGAGACCCAGTACTTC.

The CDR3 sequence is CASREDRNTNYGYTF. The CDR3, as DNA: TGTGCCAGCAGAGAGGACAGGAACACTAACTATGGCTACACCTTC. This chain links TRBV6-1 with TRBJ1-2, with TRBD1 identical over 7 bases. Germline V lookup: CDR1 MNHNS, CDR2 SASEGT. There are 15 residues in the CDR3. V was pared by 6 bases and J by 0 bases, with 7 bases of the junction left unmatched.

This chain joins TRBV4-3 and TRBJ1-5, with 9 bases aligning to TRBD1. Unmatched junction bases numbered 7, after V lost 2 bases and J lost 2 bases. The CDR3 covers 17 residues. Germline loops: CDR1 LGHNA, CDR2 YSLEER. CDR3 in amino acids: CASSQTTGGWGNQPQHF. CDR3 DNA: TGCGCCAGCAGCCAAACGACAGGGGGATGGGGCAATCAGCCCCAGCATTTT.

This clone came up once. The V gene is TRBV6-6, the J gene TRBJ2-1, with 7 positions matching TRBD1. V lost 7 bases and J lost 4; bases outside the gene matches: 10. The length of the CDR3 is 15 residues. CDR1 and CDR2 (germline): MNHNY, SVGAGI (reference sequence). The CDR3: CASTGTGTAYNEQFF. CDR3 sequence (DNA): TGTGCCAGCACCGGTACCGGGACAGCTTACAATGAGCAGTTCTTC.